This record covers a single TCR beta chain. Its antigen remains unidentified. These data belong to a study of CD8 T cells in ankylosing spondylitis. The TCR beta libraries were generated through quantitative 5'-RACE incorporating molecular barcodes. Each CDR3 protein is one row after TCRdb ran MiXCR on the 5' RACE reads. Altogether about 160,000 distinct CDR3 sequences are present, more than 40% being singletons, with the ten largest covering 15%. The CDR3 extends over 17 amino acids. Germline CDR1 LGHNA, CDR2 YNFKEQ. Trimming left V 4 bases short and J 2 bases short, with 18 bases between. Whole-study results and caveats: The study identified a TCR beta motif of fewer than 10 highly homologous variants that appeared characteristic of ankylosing spondylitis blood. Matched ankylosing spondylitis synovial fluid reportedly showed significant enrichment of disease-linked clones.

The V and J genes are TRBV4-2 and TRBJ1-3; no reliable D call. This clonotype was obtained from a male donor with ankylosing spondylitis. Sequenced sample: synovial fluid, either unsorted or a sorted T cell fraction (not recorded which). This CDR3 is CASSPTSWVEAGNTIYF. DNA for the CDR3: TGTGCCAGCAGCCCCACGTCGTGGGTGGAGGCTGGAAACACCATATATTTT.